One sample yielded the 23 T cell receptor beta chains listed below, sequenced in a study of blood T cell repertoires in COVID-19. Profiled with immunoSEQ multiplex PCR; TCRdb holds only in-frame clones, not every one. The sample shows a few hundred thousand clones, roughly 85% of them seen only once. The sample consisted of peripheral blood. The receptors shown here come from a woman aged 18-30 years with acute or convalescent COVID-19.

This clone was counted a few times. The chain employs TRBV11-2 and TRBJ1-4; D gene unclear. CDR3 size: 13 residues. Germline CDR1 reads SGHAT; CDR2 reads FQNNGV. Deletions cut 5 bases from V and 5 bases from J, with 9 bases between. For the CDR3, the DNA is TGTGCCAGCAGCGGAGGTCTCAATGAAAAACTGTTTTTT. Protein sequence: CASSGGLNEKLFF.

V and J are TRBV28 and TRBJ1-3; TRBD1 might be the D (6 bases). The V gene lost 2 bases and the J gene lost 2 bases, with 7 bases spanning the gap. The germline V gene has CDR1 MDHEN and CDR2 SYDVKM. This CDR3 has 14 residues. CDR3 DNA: TGTGCCAGCAGTTTACGGACAGCTGGAAACACCATATATTTT. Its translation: CASSLRTAGNTIYF.

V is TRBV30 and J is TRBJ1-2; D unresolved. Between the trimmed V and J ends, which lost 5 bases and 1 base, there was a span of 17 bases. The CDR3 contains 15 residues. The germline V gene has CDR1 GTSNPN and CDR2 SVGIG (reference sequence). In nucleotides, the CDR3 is TGTGCCTGGTGGGGAGCCCGAATTCTTAACTATGGCTACACCTTC. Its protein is CAWWGARILNYGYTF.

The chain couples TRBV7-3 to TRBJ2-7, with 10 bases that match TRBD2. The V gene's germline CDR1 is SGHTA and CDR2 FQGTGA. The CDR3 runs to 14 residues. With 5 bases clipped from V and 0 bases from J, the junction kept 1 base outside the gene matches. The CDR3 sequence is CASSPSGSSYEQYF. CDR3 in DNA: TGTGCCAGCAGCCCTAGCGGGAGCTCCTACGAGCAGTACTTC.

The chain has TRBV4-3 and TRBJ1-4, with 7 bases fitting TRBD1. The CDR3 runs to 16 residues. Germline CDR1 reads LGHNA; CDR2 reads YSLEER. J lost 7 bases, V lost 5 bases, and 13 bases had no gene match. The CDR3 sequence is CASSGSPGTDIEKLFF. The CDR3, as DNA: TGCGCCAGCAGCGGTTCACCCGGGACAGATATTGAAAAACTGTTTTTT.

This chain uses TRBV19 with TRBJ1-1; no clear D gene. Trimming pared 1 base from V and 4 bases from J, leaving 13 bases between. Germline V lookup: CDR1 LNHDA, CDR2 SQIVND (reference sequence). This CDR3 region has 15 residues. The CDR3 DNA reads TGTGCCAGTAGTATAGGGCCAGGCGGGGTCACTGAAGCTTTCTTT. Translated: CASSIGPGGVTEAFF. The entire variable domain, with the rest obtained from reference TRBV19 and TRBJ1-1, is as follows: DGGITQSPKYLFRKEGQNVTLSCEQNLNHDAMYWYRQDPGQGLRLIYYSQIVNDFQKGDIAEGYSVSREKKESFPLTVTSAQKNPTAFYLCASSIGPGGVTEAFFGQGTRLTVV.

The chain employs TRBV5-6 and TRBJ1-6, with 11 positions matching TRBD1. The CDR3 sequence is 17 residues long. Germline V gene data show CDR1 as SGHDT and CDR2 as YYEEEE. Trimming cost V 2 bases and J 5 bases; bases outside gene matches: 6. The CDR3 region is CASSLGADRGHNSPLHF. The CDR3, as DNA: TGTGCCAGCAGCTTAGGCGCGGACAGGGGGCATAATTCACCCCTCCACTTT. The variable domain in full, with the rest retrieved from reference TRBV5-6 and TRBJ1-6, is DAGVTQSPTHLIKTRGQQVTLRCSPKSGHDTVSWYQQALGQGPQFIFQYYEEEERQRGNFPDRFSGHQFPNYSSELNVNALLLGDSALYLCASSLGADRGHNSPLHFGNGTRLTVT.

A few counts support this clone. The CDR3 loop reads CASRTAGQGGSPLHF. The CDR3 bases are TGCGCCAGCAGGACCGCGGGACAGGGTGGTTCACCCCTCCACTTT. The chain couples TRBV5-1 to TRBJ1-6; 9 positions match TRBD1. The J segment lost 9 bases and the V segment lost 5 bases, leaving 9 bases of the junction unmatched. Germline CDR1 is SGHRS and CDR2 is YFSETQ. The CDR3 has 15 amino acids.

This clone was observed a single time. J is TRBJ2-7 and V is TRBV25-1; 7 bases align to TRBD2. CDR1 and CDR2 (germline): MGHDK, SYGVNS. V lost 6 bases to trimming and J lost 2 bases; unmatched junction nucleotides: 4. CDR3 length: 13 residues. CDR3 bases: TGTGCCAGCAGAGACCGGGAGGCCTACGAGCAGTACTTC. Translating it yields CASRDREAYEQYF.

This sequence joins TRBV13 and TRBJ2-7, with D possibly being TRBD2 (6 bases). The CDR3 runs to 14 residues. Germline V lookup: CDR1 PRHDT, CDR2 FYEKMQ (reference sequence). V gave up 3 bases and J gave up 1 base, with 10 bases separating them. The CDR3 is CASSLSGLSYEQYF. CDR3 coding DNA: TGTGCCAGCAGCTTGAGCGGGCTTTCCTACGAGCAGTACTTC.

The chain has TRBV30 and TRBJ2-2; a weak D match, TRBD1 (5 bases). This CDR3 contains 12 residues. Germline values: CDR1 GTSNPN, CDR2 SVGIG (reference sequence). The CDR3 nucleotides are TGTGGATTTGGAACAGGCACCGGGGAGCTGTTTTTT. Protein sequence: CGFGTGTGELFF.

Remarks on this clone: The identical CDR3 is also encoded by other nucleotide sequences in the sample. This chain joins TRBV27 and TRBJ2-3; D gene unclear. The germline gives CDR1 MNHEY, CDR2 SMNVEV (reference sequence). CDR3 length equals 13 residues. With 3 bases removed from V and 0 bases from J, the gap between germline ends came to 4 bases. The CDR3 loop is CASSLSSTDTQYF. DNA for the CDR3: TGTGCCAGCAGTTTGAGTAGCACAGATACGCAGTATTTT.

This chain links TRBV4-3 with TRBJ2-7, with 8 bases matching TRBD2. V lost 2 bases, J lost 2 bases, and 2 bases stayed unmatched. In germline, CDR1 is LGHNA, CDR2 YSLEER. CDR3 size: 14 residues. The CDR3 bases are TGCGCCAGCAGCCAAACAGCGGGAGCCTACGAGCAGTACTTC. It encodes CASSQTAGAYEQYF.

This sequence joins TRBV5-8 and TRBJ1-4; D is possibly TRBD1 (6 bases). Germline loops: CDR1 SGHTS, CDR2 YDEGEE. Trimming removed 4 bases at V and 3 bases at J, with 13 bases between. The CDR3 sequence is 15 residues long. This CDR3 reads CASSTRDNSNEKLFF. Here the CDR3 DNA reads TGTGCCAGCAGCACCCGGGACAATTCTAATGAAAAACTGTTTTTT.

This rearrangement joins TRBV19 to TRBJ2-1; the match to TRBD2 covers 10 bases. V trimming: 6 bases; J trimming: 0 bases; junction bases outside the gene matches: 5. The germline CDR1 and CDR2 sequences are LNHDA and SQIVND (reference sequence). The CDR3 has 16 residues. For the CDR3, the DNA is TGTGCCAGTAGCGGGACTAGCGAGGCCTCCTACAATGAGCAGTTCTTC. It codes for CASSGTSEASYNEQFF.

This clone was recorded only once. The CDR3 nucleotides are TGTGCCAGCAGAACTAGAAGCTACAATGAGCAGTTCTTC. Its protein product is CASRTRSYNEQFF. V gene TRBV28 combines with J gene TRBJ2-1, with a tentative D call TRBD2 (5 bases). Germline V lookup: CDR1 MDHEN, CDR2 SYDVKM. This CDR3 region has 13 residues. With 6 bases removed from V and 3 bases from J, the gap between germline ends came to 9 bases.

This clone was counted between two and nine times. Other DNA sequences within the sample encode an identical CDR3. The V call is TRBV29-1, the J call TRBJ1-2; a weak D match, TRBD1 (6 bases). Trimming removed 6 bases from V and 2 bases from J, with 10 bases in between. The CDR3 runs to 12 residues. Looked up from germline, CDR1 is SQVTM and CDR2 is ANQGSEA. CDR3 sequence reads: CSVAQGNYGYTF. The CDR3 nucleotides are TGCAGCGTCGCCCAGGGGAACTATGGCTACACCTTC. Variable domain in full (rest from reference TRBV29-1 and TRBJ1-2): SAVISQKPSRDICQRGTSLTIQCQVDSQVTMMFWYRQQPGQSLTLIATANQGSEATYESGFVIDKFPISRPNLTFSTLTVSNMSPEDSSIYLCSVAQGNYGYTFGSGTRLTVV.

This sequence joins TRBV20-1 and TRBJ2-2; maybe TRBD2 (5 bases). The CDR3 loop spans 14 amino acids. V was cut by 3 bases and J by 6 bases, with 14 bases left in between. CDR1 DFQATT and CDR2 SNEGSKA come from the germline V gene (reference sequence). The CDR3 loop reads CSASFGLGAGELFF. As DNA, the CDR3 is TGCAGTGCTAGTTTTGGACTTGGGGCCGGGGAGCTGTTTTTT.

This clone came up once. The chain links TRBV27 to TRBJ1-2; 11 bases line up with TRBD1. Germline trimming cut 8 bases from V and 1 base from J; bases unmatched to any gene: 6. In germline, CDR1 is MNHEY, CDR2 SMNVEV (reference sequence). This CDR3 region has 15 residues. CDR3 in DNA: TGTGCCAGCGCCGGGACAGGGGGAAGTAACTATGGCTACACCTTC. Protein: CASAGTGGSNYGYTF.

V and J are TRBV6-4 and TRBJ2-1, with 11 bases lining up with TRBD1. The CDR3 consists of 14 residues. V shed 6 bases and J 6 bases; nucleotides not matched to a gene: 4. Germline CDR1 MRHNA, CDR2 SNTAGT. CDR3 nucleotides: TGTGCCAGCAGCCCTGGGACAGGGGGCAATGAGCAGTTCTTC. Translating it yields CASSPGTGGNEQFF.

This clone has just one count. Here the CDR3 reads CASSEIQGVREQYF. The CDR3 nucleotides are TGTGCCAGCAGTGAGATTCAGGGGGTGAGGGAGCAGTACTTC. The chain is built from TRBV2 and TRBJ2-7; the match to TRBD1 covers 7 bases. The germline CDR1 and CDR2 sequences are SNHLY and FYNNEI. CDR3 length: 14 residues. J was trimmed by 7 bases and V by 3 bases; bases with no gene match: 9.

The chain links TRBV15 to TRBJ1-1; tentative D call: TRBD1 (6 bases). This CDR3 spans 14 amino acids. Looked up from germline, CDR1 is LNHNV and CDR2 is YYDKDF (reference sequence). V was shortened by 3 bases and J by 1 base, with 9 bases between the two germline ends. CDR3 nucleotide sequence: TGTGCCACCAGCAGCCAAGGGGGGAACACTGAAGCTTTCTTT. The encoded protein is CATSSQGGNTEAFF.

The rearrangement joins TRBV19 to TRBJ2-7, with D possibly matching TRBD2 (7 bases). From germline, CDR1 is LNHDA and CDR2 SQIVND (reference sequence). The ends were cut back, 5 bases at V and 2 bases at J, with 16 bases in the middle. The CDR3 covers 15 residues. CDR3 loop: CASSPGLGGAYEQYF. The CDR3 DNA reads TGTGCCAGTAGTCCAGGACTAGGGGGGGCCTACGAGCAGTACTTC.